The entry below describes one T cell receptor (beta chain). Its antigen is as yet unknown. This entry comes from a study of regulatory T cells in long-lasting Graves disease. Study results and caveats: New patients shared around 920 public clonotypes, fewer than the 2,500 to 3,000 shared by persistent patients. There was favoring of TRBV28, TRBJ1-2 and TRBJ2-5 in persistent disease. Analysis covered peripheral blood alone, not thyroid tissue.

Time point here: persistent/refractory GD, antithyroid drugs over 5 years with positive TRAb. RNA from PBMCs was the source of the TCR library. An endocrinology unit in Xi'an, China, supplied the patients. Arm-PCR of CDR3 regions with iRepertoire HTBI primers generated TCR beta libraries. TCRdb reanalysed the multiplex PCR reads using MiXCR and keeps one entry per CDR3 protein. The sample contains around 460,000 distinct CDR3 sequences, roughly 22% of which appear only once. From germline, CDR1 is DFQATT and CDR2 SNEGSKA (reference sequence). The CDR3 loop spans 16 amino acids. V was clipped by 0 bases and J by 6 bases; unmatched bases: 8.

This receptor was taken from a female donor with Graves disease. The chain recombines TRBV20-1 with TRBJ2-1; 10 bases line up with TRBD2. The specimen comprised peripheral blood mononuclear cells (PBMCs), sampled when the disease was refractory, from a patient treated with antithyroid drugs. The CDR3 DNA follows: TGCAGTGCTAGAGATCTCCAGCGGGGGGGTTCCAATGAGCAGTTCTTC. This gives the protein CSARDLQRGGSNEQFF.